Listed below are T cell receptor beta chains from one sample, sequenced in a study of graft-versus-host responses after intestinal transplantation. Profiling relied on immunoSEQ multiplex PCR, and the TCRdb table lists in-frame clones only, not all of them. Among nearly 25,000 clones, about 39% were seen once, and the ten largest hold 0.66%. Specimen: alloreactive CD4+ T cells from a mixed lymphocyte reaction culture, collected before intestinal transplant. The receptors come from a human patient who received an intestinal transplant. The CDR3 runs from the conserved cysteine through the conserved F or W. A D gene is named only where the DNA matches it firmly. Where a row states a size, it is once, few, many or the class of an expanded clone; other rows omit it.

v_gene	d_gene	j_gene	abundance	CDR3aa	CDR3nt
TRBV19	.	TRBJ1-2	few	CASSVGLSYGYTF	TGTGCCAGTAGTGTGGGACTGTCCTATGGCTACACCTTC
TRBV5-1	TRBD1	TRBJ2-7	medium-sized	CASSEGQGPPNF	TGCGCCAGCAGCGAGGGACAGGGGCCTCCGAATTTC
TRBV7-2	.	TRBJ2-7	.	CASSLAGGYEQYF	TGTGCCAGCAGCTTAGCGGGGGGATACGAGCAGTACTTC
TRBV7-8	TRBD2	TRBJ2-1	once	CASSPRTSGRSYNEQFF	TGTGCCAGCAGCCCCCGGACTAGCGGGAGGTCTTACAATGAGCAGTTCTTC
TRBV12-5	.	TRBJ1-5	.	CASAPVTSGQPQHF	TGTGCTAGTGCCCCCGTGACAAGCGGTCAGCCCCAGCATTTT
TRBV5-4	TRBD2	TRBJ2-7	.	CASSRRTSGSYEQYF	TGTGCCAGCAGCAGGAGGACTAGCGGCTCCTACGAGCAGTACTTC
TRBV11-3	.	TRBJ2-7	.	CASNKAGHEQYF	TGTGCCAGCAACAAAGCAGGGCACGAGCAGTACTTC
TRBV30	.	TRBJ2-7	.	CAGGSGPFTYEQYF	TGTGCCGGGGGTAGCGGACCCTTTACCTACGAGCAGTACTTC
TRBV6-5	TRBD1	TRBJ1-1	.	CASIRTGSGTEAFF	TGTGCCAGCATCCGGACAGGGTCGGGCACTGAAGCTTTCTTT
TRBV2	TRBD1	TRBJ1-4	.	CASRRDRGHEKLFF	TGTGCCAGCAGGCGGGACAGGGGGCATGAAAAACTGTTTTTT
TRBV6-5	TRBD2	TRBJ2-7	medium-sized	CASSYEASGSGEQYF	TGTGCCAGCAGTTACGAGGCTAGCGGGAGCGGGGAGCAGTACTTC
TRBV6-6	TRBD2	TRBJ2-3	.	CASTRAGFGTDTQYF	TGTGCCAGCACTCGAGCGGGGTTCGGCACAGATACGCAGTATTTT
TRBV19	.	TRBJ2-1	.	CASSTPRDIQNYNEQFF	TGTGCCAGTAGTACCCCCCGGGACATCCAGAACTACAATGAGCAGTTCTTC
TRBV19	.	TRBJ1-2	medium-sized	CASSIGPFYGYTF	TGTGCCAGTAGTATTGGGCCGTTCTATGGCTACACCTTC
TRBV6-6	TRBD1	TRBJ1-1	.	CASSLSGTANTEAFF	TGTGCCAGCAGTCTCTCCGGGACAGCGAACACTGAAGCTTTCTTT
TRBV5-8	TRBD1	TRBJ2-5	few	CASSLGTGAHQETQYF	TGTGCCAGCAGCTTGGGGACAGGGGCCCACCAAGAGACCCAGTACTTC
TRBV18	.	TRBJ2-5	few	CASSPTSVRETQYF	TGTGCCAGCTCACCGACTAGTGTCCGAGAGACCCAGTACTTC
TRBV7-2	TRBD2	TRBJ2-5	.	CASSYSSGPGETQYF	TGTGCCAGCAGCTACAGTAGCGGGCCTGGGGAGACCCAGTACTTC
TRBV6-6	.	TRBJ1-5	few	CASSYPAGTGQPQHF	TGTGCCAGCAGTTACCCCGCGGGGACGGGTCAGCCCCAGCATTTT
TRBV15	TRBD1	TRBJ2-7	.	CATSRGGRTGGYEQYF	TGTGCCACCAGCAGGGGGGGGAGGACAGGGGGCTACGAGCAGTACTTC
TRBV9	.	TRBJ1-2	.	CASSVGRVSAGYTF	TGTGCCAGCAGCGTAGGCAGGGTGTCGGCTGGCTACACCTTC
TRBV7-9	TRBD1	TRBJ1-2	.	CASSEQGTGNYGYTF	TGTGCCAGCAGCGAACAAGGGACAGGGAACTATGGCTACACCTTC
TRBV28	TRBD2	TRBJ2-1	.	CASSFSGTYNEQFF	TGTGCCAGCAGTTTTAGCGGGACCTACAATGAGCAGTTCTTC
TRBV6-5	.	TRBJ2-4	few	CASSSLQFTKNIQYF	TGTGCCAGCAGTTCCTTACAGTTCACCAAAAACATTCAGTACTTC
TRBV19	TRBD1	TRBJ2-7	few	CASSQPSGTGPKYEQYF	TGTGCCAGTAGCCAACCCTCCGGGACAGGTCCAAAATACGAGCAGTACTTC
TRBV6-1	TRBD1	TRBJ1-2	few	CASRENRGFNYGYTF	TGTGCCAGCAGAGAAAACAGGGGTTTTAACTATGGCTACACCTTC
TRBV7-2	TRBD1	TRBJ1-2	.	CASSSTGYGYTF	TGTGCCAGCAGCTCGACAGGGTATGGCTACACCTTC
TRBV2	.	TRBJ2-3	few	CASSVDISTDTQYF	TGTGCCAGCAGTGTAGATATCAGCACAGATACGCAGTATTTT
TRBV18	TRBD1	TRBJ1-1	.	CASSPGQGNGEAFF	TGTGCCAGCTCACCGGGACAGGGAAACGGTGAAGCTTTCTTT
TRBV6-1	TRBD2	TRBJ2-3	few	CASSRSGSTDTQYF	TGTGCCAGCAGCCGTAGCGGGAGCACAGATACGCAGTATTTT
TRBV2	TRBD2	TRBJ2-7	few	CASSQLAPGTLSGRGQYEQYF	TGTGCCAGCAGTCAACTGGCTCCCGGGACCCTTAGCGGGAGGGGACAATACGAGCAGTACTTC
TRBV6-1	.	TRBJ1-2	.	CASSEEVWQYGYTF	TGTGCCAGCAGTGAAGAAGTATGGCAATATGGCTACACCTTC
TRBV29-1	.	TRBJ1-1	few	CSVEDGRYGMNTEAFF	TGCAGCGTTGAAGATGGGAGATATGGGATGAACACTGAAGCTTTCTTT
TRBV10-2	TRBD1	TRBJ1-3	medium-sized	CASRETTGISSGNTIYF	TGCGCCAGCAGGGAGACGACAGGGATCAGCTCTGGAAACACCATATATTTT
TRBV5-1	.	TRBJ2-2	medium-sized	CASSLAVQGELFF	TGCGCCAGCAGCTTGGCAGTCCAAGGGGAGCTGTTTTTT
TRBV5-1	TRBD1	TRBJ1-2	.	CASRRDRGAGYTF	TGCGCCAGCAGGCGGGACAGGGGAGCTGGCTACACCTTC
TRBV2	TRBD1	TRBJ1-2	.	CASSEIRQGRNGYTF	TGTGCCAGCAGTGAGATAAGACAGGGCCGCAATGGCTACACCTTC
TRBV11-2	TRBD1	TRBJ1-1	.	CASRPQGGTEAFF	TGTGCCAGCAGACCGCAGGGGGGCACTGAAGCTTTCTTT
TRBV30	.	TRBJ1-4	.	CAWSSVEKLFF	TGTGCCTGGAGTTCGGTTGAAAAACTGTTTTTT
TRBV6-5	.	TRBJ2-1	few	CASSYGQVIYNEQFF	TGTGCCAGCAGTTACGGGCAGGTAATCTACAATGAGCAGTTCTTC